The rows below give T cell receptor beta chains drawn from one sample of a study of a mutant IDH1 vaccine in newly diagnosed glioma. These receptors' targets are unknown. The repertoire was sequenced with immunoSEQ multiplex PCR; TCRdb's copy has only in-frame clones and lacks some. The sample holds some 42,000 clones, approximately 85% seen once. Sequenced here: PBMCs, sampled from a glioma patient whose treatment included an IDH1 peptide vaccine. These receptor sequences come from a middle-aged man with glioma. Each CDR3 is given with its conserved first and last residue. The D gene is left open where the match is weak. Clone size, where shown, is once, few, many, or a class for clones that have expanded.

NA NA TRBJ2-7 TRBV6-6 CASSYSRSSYEQYF TGTGCCAGCAGTTACTCACGGAGCTCCTACGAGCAGTACTTC
NA TRBD1 TRBJ2-5 TRBV7-6 CASSTRTGTETQYF TGTGCCAGCAGCACGAGGACAGGAACAGAGACCCAGTACTTC
NA TRBD2 TRBJ2-7 TRBV7-2 CASSLAAGGYEQYF TGTGCCAGCAGCTTAGCAGCGGGAGGATACGAGCAGTACTTC
NA NA TRBJ2-3 TRBV4-1 CASSQETSTDTQYF TGCGCCAGCAGCCAAGAGACCAGCACAGATACGCAGTATTTT
NA NA TRBJ1-5 TRBV2 CASSEWGDSNQPQHF TGTGCCAGCAGTGAATGGGGGGATAGCAATCAGCCCCAGCATTTT
NA NA TRBJ2-5 TRBV5-6 CASWTRAQETQYF TGTGCCAGCTGGACTCGGGCCCAAGAGACCCAGTACTTC
NA NA TRBJ2-5 TRBV6-5 CASSYLTTRGSQYF TGTGCCAGCAGTTACTTGACTACCCGGGGGTCCCAGTACTTC
NA NA TRBJ1-5 TRBV6-1 CASSASTGPGWPQHF TGTGCCAGCAGTGCCTCGACAGGACCAGGGTGGCCCCAGCATTTT
NA TRBD2 TRBJ2-1 TRBV5-4 CASSQAGREQFF TGTGCCAGCAGCCAAGCGGGACGGGAGCAGTTCTTC
NA NA TRBJ1-3 TRBV21-1 CASSKITGAGNTIYF TGTGCCAGCAGCAAAATAACAGGGGCTGGAAACACCATATATTTT
NA NA TRBJ1-2 TRBV7-9 CASSRGAGSFDGYTF TGTGCCAGCAGCCGAGGAGCGGGGTCTTTCGATGGCTACACCTTC
NA NA TRBJ2-5 TRBV4-2 CASSQERDVQETQYF TGTGCCAGCAGCCAAGAACGGGACGTACAAGAGACCCAGTACTTC
NA NA TRBJ1-5 TRBV19 CASSIRQGANQPQHF TGTGCCAGTAGTATCCGGCAGGGTGCTAATCAGCCCCAGCATTTT
NA NA TRBJ1-2 TRBV5-8 CASDRSFSSFYGYTF TGTGCCAGCGATCGGTCTTTCAGCTCATTCTATGGCTACACCTTC
NA NA TRBJ1-1 TRBV27 CASSLAPRGSEAFF TGTGCCAGCAGTTTGGCCCCTAGGGGGTCTGAAGCTTTCTTT
NA TRBD2 TRBJ2-3 TRBV11-2 CASSLDPTSGGISSDTQYF TGTGCCAGCAGCTTAGACCCGACTAGCGGGGGGATAAGCTCAGATACGCAGTATTTT
once TRBD2 TRBJ2-7 TRBV4-3 CASSQLLAGSYEQYF TGCGCCAGCAGCCAATTGCTAGCGGGTTCCTACGAGCAGTACTTC
few NA TRBJ1-1 TRBV5-1 CASRPTFQATEAFF TGCGCCAGCAGGCCGACGTTCCAGGCCACTGAAGCTTTCTTT